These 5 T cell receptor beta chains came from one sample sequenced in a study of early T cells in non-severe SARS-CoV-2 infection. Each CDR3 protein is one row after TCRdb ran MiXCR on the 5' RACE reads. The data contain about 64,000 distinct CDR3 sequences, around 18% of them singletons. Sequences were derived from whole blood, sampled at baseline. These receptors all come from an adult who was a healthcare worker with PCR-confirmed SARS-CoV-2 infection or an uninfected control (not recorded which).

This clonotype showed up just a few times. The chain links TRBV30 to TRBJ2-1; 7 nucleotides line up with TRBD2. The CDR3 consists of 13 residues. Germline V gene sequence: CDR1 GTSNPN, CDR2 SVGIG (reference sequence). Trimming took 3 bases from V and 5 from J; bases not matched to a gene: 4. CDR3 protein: CAWSASGHNEQFF. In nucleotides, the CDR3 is TGTGCCTGGAGCGCTAGCGGACACAATGAGCAGTTCTTC.

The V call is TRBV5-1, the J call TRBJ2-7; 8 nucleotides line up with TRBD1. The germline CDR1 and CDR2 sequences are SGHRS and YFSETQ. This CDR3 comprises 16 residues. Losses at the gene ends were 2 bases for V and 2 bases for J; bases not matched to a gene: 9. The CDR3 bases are TGCGCCAGCAGCTTCAGTTCAGGGGGCTTCACCTACGAGCAGTACTTC. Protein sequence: CASSFSSGGFTYEQYF.

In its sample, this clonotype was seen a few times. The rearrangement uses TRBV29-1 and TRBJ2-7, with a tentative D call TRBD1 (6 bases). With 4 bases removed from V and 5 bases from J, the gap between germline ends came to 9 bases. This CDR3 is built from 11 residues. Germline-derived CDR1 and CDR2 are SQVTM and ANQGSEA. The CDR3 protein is CSVVGAHEQYF. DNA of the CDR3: TGCAGCGTTGTGGGGGCCCACGAGCAGTACTTC.

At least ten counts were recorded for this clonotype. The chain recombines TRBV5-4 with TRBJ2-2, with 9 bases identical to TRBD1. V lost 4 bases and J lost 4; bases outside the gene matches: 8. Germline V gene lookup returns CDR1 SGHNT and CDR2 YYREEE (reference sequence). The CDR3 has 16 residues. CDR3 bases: TGTGCCAGCAGCGCCGTACAGGGGGCACGCACCGGGGAGCTGTTTTTT. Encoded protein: CASSAVQGARTGELFF. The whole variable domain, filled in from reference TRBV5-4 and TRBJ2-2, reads ETGVTQSPTHLIKTRGQQVTLRCSSQSGHNTVSWYQQALGQGPQFIFQYYREEENGRGNFPPRFSGLQFPNYSSELNVNALELDDSALYLCASSAVQGARTGELFFGEGSRLTVL.

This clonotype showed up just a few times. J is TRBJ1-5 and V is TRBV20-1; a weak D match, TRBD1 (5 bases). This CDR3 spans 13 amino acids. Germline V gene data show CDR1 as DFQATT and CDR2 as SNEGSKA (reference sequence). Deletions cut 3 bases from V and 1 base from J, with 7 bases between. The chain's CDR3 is CSASQGSNQPQHF. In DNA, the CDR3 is TGCAGTGCTAGTCAGGGAAGCAATCAGCCCCAGCATTTT.